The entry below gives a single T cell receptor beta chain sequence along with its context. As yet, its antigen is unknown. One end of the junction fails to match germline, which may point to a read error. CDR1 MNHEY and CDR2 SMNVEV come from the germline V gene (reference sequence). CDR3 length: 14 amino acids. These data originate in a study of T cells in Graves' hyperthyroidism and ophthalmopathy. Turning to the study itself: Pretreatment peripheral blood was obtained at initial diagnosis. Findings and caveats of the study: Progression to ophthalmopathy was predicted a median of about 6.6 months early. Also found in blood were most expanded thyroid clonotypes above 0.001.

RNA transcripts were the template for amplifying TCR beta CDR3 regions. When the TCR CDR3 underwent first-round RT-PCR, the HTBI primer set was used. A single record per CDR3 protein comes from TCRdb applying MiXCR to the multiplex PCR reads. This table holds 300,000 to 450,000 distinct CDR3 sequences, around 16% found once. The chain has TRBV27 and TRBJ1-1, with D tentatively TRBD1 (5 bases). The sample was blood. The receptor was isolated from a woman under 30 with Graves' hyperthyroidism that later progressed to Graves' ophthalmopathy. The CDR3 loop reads CTSSSSGLASLPFF. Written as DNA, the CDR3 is TGTACCAGCAGCTCTTCAGGGCTAGCAAGCTTGCCTTTCTTT.